This TCR beta chain was observed in a study of OX40 agonist ivuxolimab in advanced cancers. Across the study: Patients were under 90% male with ages roughly 23 to 79, mean 60.

Method: immunoSEQ multiplex PCR; TCRdb's copy keeps in-frame clones and lacks some. Seen here are fewer than 12,000 clones, over 60% observed once, and the top ten hold roughly a fifth. The CDR3 extends over 15 amino acids. In germline, CDR1 is LNHNV, CDR2 YYDKDF (reference sequence). J gave up 9 bases and V 3 bases, and 10 bases lay outside the gene matches. The material sequenced was CD4+ or CD8+ T cells sorted from blood, taken in a trial of the OX40 agonist ivuxolimab. The source is an adult with an advanced solid tumor such as melanoma, head and neck, liver or kidney cancer. This chain uses TRBV15 with TRBJ1-1; 10 positions match TRBD1. The CDR3 loop is CATSRDARDRGKAFF. The CDR3, as DNA: TGTGCCACCAGCAGGGATGCCCGGGACAGGGGAAAAGCTTTCTTT.